This T cell receptor beta chain appears in the sequencing data of a study of T cells in Graves' hyperthyroidism and ophthalmopathy. Study-wide findings and caveats: Most clonotypes that expanded in the thyroid above 0.001 also showed up in blood. In simple terms, a model built on 13 V-J features told ophthalmopathy apart from stable hyperthyroidism.

Regions amplified from RNA transcripts were the TCR beta CDR3 regions. In the first-round RT-PCR of the TCR CDR3, the HTBI primer set was used. MiXCR, applied by TCRdb to the multiplex PCR reads, yields one record per CDR3 protein. The sample includes roughly 30,000 distinct CDR3 sequences, approximately 46% of them seen just once. The CDR3 is made up of 14 amino acids. Germline V gene sequence: CDR1 SGHVS, CDR2 FNYEAQ. With regard to this clonotype: Its antigen is not identified. At one of its ends the junction is not consistent with the germline gene, which may arise from a read error.

The sequence was collected from a woman in her 30s with Graves' hyperthyroidism. What was sequenced was blood. V is TRBV7-6 and J is TRBJ2-7, with D possibly called TRBD1 or TRBD2 (5 bases each). This CDR3 is CASGLMLLVGEQCF. Here the CDR3 DNA reads TGTGCCAGCGGCCTAATGTTGTTGGTGGGGGAGCAGTGCTTC.